This entry lists 10 T cell receptor beta chains sequenced from one sample in a study of blood T cell repertoires in COVID-19. This table comes from immunoSEQ multiplex PCR, and its TCRdb copy is limited to in-frame clones, with some not included. The sample includes about 320,000 clones, more than 75% seen only once; the top ten take 2% to 3%. The sequenced sample consisted of PBMCs or T cells enriched from blood (not recorded which). Every receptor here comes from a man between 60 and 75 years old who had recovered from COVID-19.

V usage is TRBV5-5 and J usage is TRBJ1-5; D possibly corresponds to TRBD1 (5 bases). CDR3 length: 14 residues. Trimming pared 5 bases from V and 2 bases from J, leaving 11 bases between. Germline CDR1 and CDR2: SGHKS and YYEKEE (reference sequence). The CDR3 loop is CASSFGAGNQPQHF. The CDR3, as DNA: TGTGCCAGCAGTTTTGGGGCGGGCAATCAGCCCCAGCATTTT. Full variable domain (outside the CDR3, taken from reference TRBV5-5 and TRBJ1-5): DAGVTQSPTHLIKTRGQQVTLRCSPISGHKSVSWYQQVLGQGPQFIFQYYEKEERGRGNFPDRFSARQFPNYSSELNVNALLLGDSALYLCASSFGAGNQPQHFGDGTRLSIL.

The V gene is TRBV30, the J gene TRBJ1-5; D unresolved. There are 14 residues in the CDR3. The germline V gene has CDR1 GTSNPN and CDR2 SVGIG (reference sequence). The germline V and J ends were trimmed by 0 bases and 5 bases, with 11 bases remaining between them. CDR3 residues: CAWSVGSRDQPQHF. In DNA, the CDR3 is TGTGCCTGGAGTGTAGGTAGCAGAGATCAGCCCCAGCATTTT.

This chain connects TRBV21-1 to TRBJ2-5; TRBD2 is the table's D call and was not checked against the DNA. TRBV21-1 is a known pseudogene. The CDR3 spans 21 residues. The CDR3 spells CASSKRTCSEKSSGSQETQYF. In DNA, the CDR3 is TGTGCCAGCAGCAAACGAACGTGCAGCGAGAAGAGTAGCGGGAGCCAAGAGACCCAGTACTTC.

The chain couples TRBV19 to TRBJ1-5; D not certain. Germline V lookup: CDR1 LNHDA, CDR2 SQIVND (reference sequence). Trimming took 7 bases from V and 7 from J, leaving 14 bases between them. The CDR3 consists of 13 residues. In DNA, the CDR3 is TGTGCCAGTACTCCGGCGGGCGGGCAGCCCCAGCATTTT. This gives the protein CASTPAGGQPQHF.

The chain has TRBV19 and TRBJ1-2; a possible D gene is TRBD1 (6 bases). The CDR3 has 15 residues. Deletions cut 4 bases from V and 1 base from J, with 13 bases between. Looked up from germline, CDR1 is LNHDA and CDR2 is SQIVND (reference sequence). In nucleotides, the CDR3 is TGTGCCAGTAGTACCGGGACAACGCGTAACTATGGCTACACCTTC. As protein: CASSTGTTRNYGYTF.

The chain is built from TRBV2 and TRBJ2-5; D unclear. CDR1 is SNHLY, CDR2 FYNNEI, per germline. V shed 10 bases and J shed 4 bases, with 16 bases lying between them. The CDR3 length is 13 residues. CDR3 in amino acids: CANSRMSVETQYF. The CDR3 bases are TGTGCCAACTCCAGGATGTCTGTAGAGACCCAGTACTTC.

The V call is TRBV2, the J call TRBJ2-4, with 8 bases fitting TRBD2. V lost 1 base, J lost 1 base, and 0 bases stayed unmatched. Germline loops: CDR1 SNHLY, CDR2 FYNNEI. The CDR3 sequence is 15 residues long. The CDR3 region has the DNA TGTGCCAGCAGTGAAGAGCGGGGGGCCAAAAACATTCAGTACTTC. Translating gives CASSEERGAKNIQYF.

CDR3 sequence (DNA): TGTGCCAGTAGTATGGGTGGGACAGGACGTGAAAAACTGTTTTTT. Its protein is CASSMGGTGREKLFF. The chain is built from TRBV19 and TRBJ1-4, with TRBD1 identical over 8 bases. Germline values: CDR1 LNHDA, CDR2 SQIVND (reference sequence). The CDR3 has 15 residues. The trim removed 3 bases at V and 7 bases at J, leaving 7 bases unmatched.

This clone came up once. V usage is TRBV5-1 and J usage is TRBJ2-3; TRBD2 agrees at 7 bases. The CDR3 loop spans 15 amino acids. Germline V gene lookup returns CDR1 SGHRS and CDR2 YFSETQ. V shed 7 bases, J shed 0 bases, and the junction held 8 bases outside the gene matches. The CDR3 DNA reads as TGCGCCAGCCGGGAGACTAGCTCTAGCACAGATACGCAGTATTTT. This translates into CASRETSSSTDTQYF.

The chain is built from TRBV29-1 and TRBJ2-7, with 9 bases matching TRBD1. CDR1 is SQVTM, CDR2 ANQGSEA, per germline. Trimming at V came to 6 bases and at J to 0 bases, leaving 15 bases not matched to a gene. The CDR3 is 17 residues long. The CDR3, as DNA: TGCAGCGTGGCCGGGACAGGGAAAACCTCTCGCTCCTACGAGCAGTACTTC. This codes for CSVAGTGKTSRSYEQYF.